Only a few counts were recorded for the clone carrying this T cell receptor (beta chain). Its antigen is unidentified. Extracted RNA was reverse transcribed, and the resulting cDNA served as sequencing template. Profiling relied on immunoSEQ multiplex PCR, and the TCRdb table lists in-frame clones only, not all of them. Altogether approximately 210,000 clones are present, under 80% being singletons, with the ten largest covering approximately 1.4%. Germline-derived CDR1 and CDR2 are SQVTM and ANQGSEA. Trimming removed 6 bases from V and 7 bases from J; junction bases left unmatched: 8. The CDR3 has 13 residues. These data belong to a study of CD8+ T cells in alopecia areata. Indicated treatment: oral pan-JAK inhibitor, 5-10 mg twice daily. Alopecia areata patients provided lesional scalp punch biopsies and peripheral blood. Study-wide points: One nonresponder leaves baseline CD8+ expansion's link to response uncertain.

This sample comprised CD4+ T cells sorted from blood, obtained around week 49, from a patient treated with tofacitinib. The chain combines TRBV29-1 with TRBJ2-2, with 7 positions matching TRBD1. This receptor was identified in a human donor with alopecia areata. CDR3 bases: TGCAGCGTGTCCGGGACAGCGGTCGGGGAGCTGTTTTTT. This encodes CSVSGTAVGELFF.